What follows are 19 T cell receptor beta chains derived from one specimen sequenced in a study of human T cells and chemical hapten exposure (dated by TCRdb to the early 2020s). Libraries came from RACE. The run used a NextSeq 500. The public reads were run again by TCRdb, first through fastp at Q25 and then through MiXCR, and only productive beta chains were kept. Identical CDR3 protein sequences are pooled into one entry, listed with their most common genes and DNA. The sample records over 35,000 distinct CDR3 sequences, approximately 10% of which are singletons. About 6% of the sample goes to the ten largest clones. The meaning of the sample's time point label: pre-sensitization, week 0. The treatment or condition label on this specimen signifies: therapeutic diphenylcyclopropenone sensitization with weekly scalp DPC. Sequences were derived from whole blood, sampled in connection with sensitization to the hapten diphenylcyclopropenone (DPC). Receptor source: a man aged 25-40 years with alopecia areata. Some clones in this sample may be carry-over from other donors' samples.

This clonotype was detected ten times or more. V usage is TRBV30 and J usage is TRBJ1-4; D remains unclear. The CDR3 sequence is 13 residues long. Germline lookup yields CDR1 GTSNPN and CDR2 SVGIG (reference sequence). Trimming removed 5 bases at V and 8 bases at J, with 15 bases between. CDR3 bases: TGTGCCTGGCTCGGACCTCTGAGGGAAAAACTGTTTTTT. Protein sequence: CAWLGPLREKLFF.

This clonotype was counted many times. The chain carries TRBV12-3 or TRBV12-4 and TRBJ1-1; D is unresolved. The length of the CDR3 is 13 residues. Trimming stripped 7 bases from V and 0 bases from J, with 9 bases between. CDR3 protein: CASNPGLNTEAFF. CDR3 nucleotide sequence: TGTGCCAGCAATCCGGGGTTGAACACTGAAGCTTTCTTT.

The chain joins TRBV20-1 to TRBJ1-5; a possible D gene is TRBD1 (6 bases). V lost 3 bases, J lost 0 bases, and 9 bases lay in between. The length of the CDR3 is 14 residues. CDR1 and CDR2 from the germline V gene are DFQATT and SNEGSKA (reference sequence). The CDR3 loop is CSARRQDSNQPQHF. The CDR3 DNA sequence: TGCAGTGCTAGGAGACAGGATAGCAATCAGCCCCAGCATTTT.

This clonotype turned up a few times. The J gene is TRBJ1-1, the V gene TRBV29-1; TRBD1 is a possible D gene (5 bases). Germline V CDR1 and CDR2: SQVTM, ANQGSEA. V was clipped by 4 bases and J by 0 bases, with 12 bases between them. This CDR3 spans 14 amino acids. CDR3 residues: CSVVRGGVNTEAFF. The CDR3 DNA is TGCAGCGTTGTGAGGGGTGGCGTGAACACTGAAGCTTTCTTT.

This chain joins TRBV5-1 and TRBJ2-3; 9 nucleotides agree with TRBD2. The germline CDR1 and CDR2 sequences are SGHRS and YFSETQ. Trimming cost V 1 base and J 1 base; bases outside gene matches: 4. The CDR3 has 16 residues. The CDR3 reads CASSLSSGAGTDTQYF. The DNA for the CDR3 is TGCGCCAGCAGCTTGTCTAGCGGGGCTGGCACAGATACGCAGTATTTT.

This clonotype was detected only a few times. V and J are TRBV20-1 and TRBJ1-2; possible D gene TRBD1, 5 bases. Trimming took 3 bases from V and 8 from J, leaving 13 bases between them. The CDR3 totals 12 residues. From germline, CDR1 is DFQATT and CDR2 SNEGSKA (reference sequence). CDR3: CSASGGVNGYTF. The CDR3, as DNA: TGCAGTGCTAGTGGAGGGGTGAACGGCTACACCTTC.

In its sample, this clonotype was seen many times. The J gene is TRBJ2-5, the V gene TRBV3-1; 8 bases align to TRBD2. V gave up 1 base and J gave up 2 bases; unmatched junction bases: 3. Germline V lookup: CDR1 LGHDT, CDR2 YNNKEL (reference sequence). This CDR3 is built from 15 residues. The CDR3 DNA reads TGTGCCAGCAGCCAAGTACCGGGAGGGCAAGAGACCCAGTACTTC. This translates into CASSQVPGGQETQYF.

The table lists this clonotype with a few counts. V gene TRBV20-1 combines with J gene TRBJ1-2, with 8 bases fitting TRBD1. CDR1 is DFQATT, CDR2 SNEGSKA, per germline (reference sequence). V lost 5 bases, J lost 8 bases, and 10 bases stayed unmatched. This CDR3 contains 13 residues. The CDR3: CSAFKTGAGGYTF. The CDR3 region has the DNA TGCAGTGCTTTTAAGACAGGGGCGGGAGGCTACACCTTC.

CDR3 bases: TGTGCCAGCATAGGGACACAGATAGTCACAGATACGCAGTATTTT. It translates to CASIGTQIVTDTQYF. The chain recombines TRBV2 with TRBJ2-3; TRBD1 is a possible D gene (6 bases). Germline V gene lookup returns CDR1 SNHLY and CDR2 FYNNEI. CDR3 length: 15 amino acids. V lost 7 bases to trimming and J lost 2 bases, with 16 bases between them.

This clonotype was seen only a few times. V and J are TRBV27 and TRBJ2-1; the D gene is possibly TRBD2 (5 bases). Germline CDR1 reads MNHEY; CDR2 reads SMNVEV (reference sequence). This CDR3 region has 17 residues. Between the trimmed V and J ends, which lost 3 bases and 7 bases, there was a span of 22 bases. For the CDR3, the DNA is TGTGCCAGCAGTTTGGGCGCGTGGAGGCCCTCTAAAAATGAGCAGTTCTTC. As protein: CASSLGAWRPSKNEQFF.

This clonotype has more than one count but fewer than ten. J is TRBJ2-1 and V is TRBV12-3 or TRBV12-4; 12 nucleotides agree with TRBD1. The CDR3 runs 17 residues. V trimming: 3 bases; J trimming: 3 bases; junction bases outside the gene matches: 6. The CDR3 loop is CASSLGGTGGNYNEQFF. CDR3 in DNA: TGTGCCAGCAGTTTGGGCGGGACAGGGGGCAACTACAATGAGCAGTTCTTC.

This clonotype was counted at least ten times. The V call is TRBV19, the J call TRBJ1-5; D gene ambiguous. The length of the CDR3 is 16 residues. The V and J ends lost 7 bases and 3 bases respectively, with 19 bases between them. CDR1 and CDR2 (germline): LNHDA, SQIVND (reference sequence). The CDR3 here is CASTSGEGFVNQPQHF. The CDR3 DNA is TGTGCCAGTACCTCCGGAGAGGGTTTCGTCAATCAGCCCCAGCATTTT.

This clonotype was seen repeatedly, ten times or more. V usage is TRBV2 and J usage is TRBJ2-4; TRBD2 matches at 12 bases. Germline trimming cut 6 bases from V and 1 base from J; bases unmatched to any gene: 7. CDR1 is SNHLY and CDR2 is FYNNEI in the germline V gene. The CDR3 runs 17 residues. CDR3 loop: CASRTSGSWEAKNIQYF. The DNA for the CDR3 is TGTGCCAGCAGGACTAGCGGGAGTTGGGAGGCCAAAAACATTCAGTACTTC. Full variable domain (remainder filled in from reference TRBV2 and TRBJ2-4): EPEVTQTPSHQVTQMGQEVILRCVPISNHLYFYWYRQILGQKVEFLVSFYNNEISEKSEIFDDQFSVERPDGSNFTLKIRSTKLEDSAMYFCASRTSGSWEAKNIQYFGAGTRLSVL.

This clonotype was counted many times. This sequence joins TRBV7-6 and TRBJ1-1; D remains unclear. Per germline, CDR1 SGHVS and CDR2 FNYEAQ. Between the trimmed V and J ends, which lost 0 bases and 2 bases, there was a span of 10 bases. The CDR3 covers 15 residues. The CDR3 loop reads CASSLAQKGNTEAFF. CDR3 sequence (DNA): TGTGCCAGCAGCTTAGCGCAGAAGGGCAACACTGAAGCTTTCTTT.

This clonotype was recorded many times. This chain connects TRBV12-3 or TRBV12-4 to TRBJ1-6, with a tentative D call TRBD1 (5 bases). The length of the CDR3 is 14 residues. Deletions cut 5 bases from V and 8 bases from J, with 13 bases between. CDR3 region: CASSLRDRHSPLHF. CDR3 nucleotides: TGTGCCAGCAGTCTCCGGGACCGACATTCACCCCTCCACTTT.

This clonotype was found many times. The chain combines TRBV12-3 or TRBV12-4 with TRBJ2-7; no reliable D call. The ends were cut back, 2 bases at V and 2 bases at J, with 7 bases in the middle. The CDR3 length is 13 residues. The CDR3 loop reads CASSLTNTYEQYF. In DNA, the CDR3 is TGTGCCAGCAGTTTAACTAATACCTACGAGCAGTACTTC.

This clonotype was seen a few times. The chain links TRBV20-1 to TRBJ2-7, with TRBD1 as a possible D gene (5 bases). The CDR3 loop spans 13 amino acids. Trimming shortened V by 0 bases and J by 9 bases, and 15 bases separated the two germline ends. The germline V gene has CDR1 DFQATT and CDR2 SNEGSKA (reference sequence). CDR3 loop: CSARDERGDGQYV. The CDR3 region has the DNA TGCAGTGCTAGAGATGAAAGGGGCGACGGGCAGTACGTC.

There are many counts of this clonotype. The chain recombines TRBV27 with TRBJ1-1; D is possibly TRBD1 (5 bases). Between the trimmed V and J ends, which lost 6 bases and 7 bases, there was a span of 15 bases. The CDR3 loop spans 13 amino acids. Germline CDR1 MNHEY, CDR2 SMNVEV (reference sequence). The CDR3 bases are TGTGCCAGCAGCCCCCGGGGACCCGATGAAGCTTTCTTT. Translated: CASSPRGPDEAFF.

This clonotype was seen many times. The rearrangement uses TRBV19 and TRBJ1-5, with a weak D call TRBD1 (5 bases). Germline V gene data show CDR1 as LNHDA and CDR2 as SQIVND (reference sequence). The ends were cut back, 6 bases at V and 4 bases at J, with 13 bases in the middle. The CDR3 has 14 residues. CDR3 region: CASRDSLWNQPQHF. Here the CDR3 DNA reads TGTGCCAGTAGAGACAGTTTATGGAATCAGCCCCAGCATTTT. Looking up the rest from reference TRBV19 and TRBJ1-5 gives the full variable domain: DGGITQSPKYLFRKEGQNVTLSCEQNLNHDAMYWYRQDPGQGLRLIYYSQIVNDFQKGDIAEGYSVSREKKESFPLTVTSAQKNPTAFYLCASRDSLWNQPQHFGDGTRLSIL.